This T cell receptor beta chain is drawn from a study of CD8+ T cells in alopecia areata. With regard to this clone: Its target is unknown.

Sequencing relied on a cDNA template that was reverse transcribed from extracted RNA. The assay was immunoSEQ multiplex PCR, and TCRdb's table has in-frame clones only and misses some. The table has fewer than 250,000 clones, approximately 56% seen once. In germline, CDR1 is MNHEY, CDR2 SVGAGI. This CDR3 spans 13 amino acids. Trimming pared 6 bases from V and 4 bases from J, leaving 10 bases between. Study results and limitations: Researchers report lesional scalp, most notably alopecia totalis/universalis, outstripped normal scalp in clonality. Among the cells sequenced in scalp samples are also the resident alphabeta T cells of normal skin.

The sample's treatment: oral pan-JAK inhibitor, 5-10 mg twice daily. Sample: CD4+ T cells sorted from blood, taken at week 4, from a patient treated with tofacitinib. The chain carries TRBV6-5 and TRBJ2-1; tentatively, D is TRBD2 (6 bases). The clonotype was recovered from a human donor with alopecia areata. The CDR3 bases are TGTGCCAGCAGCAGGGACTTATACAATGAGCAGTTCTTC. Encoded protein: CASSRDLYNEQFF.